The 18 T cell receptor beta chains below come from one sample, sequenced in a study of OX40 agonist ivuxolimab in advanced cancers. The repertoire was sequenced with immunoSEQ multiplex PCR; TCRdb's copy has only in-frame clones and lacks some. The table records approximately 49,000 clones, less than 85% of them present only once. Sequences were derived from CD4+ or CD8+ T cells sorted from blood, sampled in a trial of the OX40 agonist ivuxolimab. The origin of the receptors is an adult with an advanced solid tumor such as melanoma, head and neck, liver or kidney cancer.

The V call is TRBV6-4, the J call TRBJ2-3, with D possibly being TRBD1 (5 bases). The V end lost 5 bases, the J end lost 2 bases, and 17 bases lay between the germline ends. Germline CDR1 reads MRHNA; CDR2 reads SNTAGT. The CDR3 loop spans 16 amino acids. CDR3 in amino acids: CASSLRQLLATDTQYF. CDR3 DNA sequence: TGTGCCAGCAGTCTCCGACAGCTACTTGCCACAGATACGCAGTATTTT.

The chain uses TRBV7-2 and TRBJ1-1; D unclear. The CDR3 contains 14 residues. In germline, CDR1 is SGHTA, CDR2 FQGNSA. The germline V and J ends were trimmed by 2 bases and 8 bases, with 15 bases remaining between them. The CDR3 here is CASSLLPGDGEAFF. For the CDR3, the DNA is TGTGCCAGCAGCTTACTGCCGGGCGACGGCGAAGCTTTCTTT.

This rearrangement joins TRBV29-1 to TRBJ2-1; a weak D match, TRBD1 (9 bases). V shed 0 bases and J shed 3 bases, with 18 bases lying between them. The CDR3 length is 17 residues. CDR1 is SQVTM and CDR2 is ANQGSEA in the germline V gene. The CDR3 loop reads CSVEDPGGTGYYNEQFF. Written as DNA, the CDR3 is TGCAGCGTTGAAGATCCGGGGGGGACAGGGTACTACAATGAGCAGTTCTTC.

This chain connects TRBV6-5 to TRBJ2-1, with 8 bases that match TRBD2. Germline assignment: CDR1 MNHEY and CDR2 SVGAGI. V lost 8 bases and J lost 0; bases outside the gene matches: 0. The length of the CDR3 is 13 residues. The CDR3 loop is CASGTSSYNEQFF. The CDR3 DNA is TGTGCCAGCGGGACTAGCTCCTACAATGAGCAGTTCTTC.

V usage is TRBV29-1 and J usage is TRBJ2-5; D is perhaps TRBD1 or TRBD2 (5 bases each). Trimming took 4 bases from V and 6 from J, leaving 24 bases between them. The CDR3 contains 16 residues. Germline CDR1 and CDR2: SQVTM and ANQGSEA. In nucleotides, the CDR3 is TGCAGCGTTGTATGGGGGAGCGAGCGAGGTAGAAAGACCCAGTACTTC. It specifies CSVVWGSERGRKTQYF.

This rearrangement joins TRBV5-1 to TRBJ2-1; TRBD2 is a possible D gene (5 bases). Trimming stripped 4 bases from V and 5 bases from J, with 16 bases between. CDR3 size: 15 residues. The V gene's germline CDR1 is SGHRS and CDR2 YFSETQ. CDR3 coding DNA: TGCGCCAGCAGCGACACGGGGAGACCTCACAATGAGCAGTTCTTC. This sequence encodes CASSDTGRPHNEQFF.

The V call is TRBV9, the J call TRBJ2-1; 7 nucleotides align to TRBD1. Germline lookup yields CDR1 SGDLS and CDR2 YYNGEE. CDR3 length equals 15 residues. Trimming at V came to 2 bases and at J to 6 bases, leaving 8 bases not matched to a gene. CDR3: CASSVTGETVNEQFF. CDR3 nucleotide sequence: TGTGCCAGCAGCGTCACAGGGGAGACGGTCAATGAGCAGTTCTTC.

V is TRBV18 and J is TRBJ1-1; D not resolved. V lost 5 bases and J 4 bases, leaving 11 bases between the germline ends. The germline V gene has CDR1 KGHSH and CDR2 LQKENI. The CDR3 contains 13 residues. The chain's CDR3 is CASSGEGITEAFF. DNA of the CDR3: TGTGCCAGCTCAGGGGAAGGGATCACTGAAGCTTTCTTT.

In its sample, this clone was seen once. J is TRBJ2-5 and V is TRBV10-3, with TRBD2 matching 7 bases. The trim removed 0 bases at V and 5 bases at J, leaving 6 bases unmatched. The CDR3 has 15 residues. Germline lookup yields CDR1 ENHRY and CDR2 SYGVKD. The CDR3 sequence: CAISESGGTGETQYF. DNA for the CDR3: TGTGCCATCAGTGAGTCGGGGGGGACCGGGGAGACCCAGTACTTC.

This rearrangement joins TRBV5-8 to TRBJ2-7; TRBD1 matches at 9 bases. Germline assignment: CDR1 SGHTS and CDR2 YDEGEE. The V and J ends lost 4 bases and 4 bases, in that order; junction bases with no gene match: 6. This CDR3 is 14 amino acids long. CDR3 sequence reads: CASSRRTGEYEQYV. In nucleotides, the CDR3 is TGTGCCAGCAGCCGTAGGACAGGGGAGTACGAGCAGTACGTC.

This clone has more than one count but fewer than ten. The chain recombines TRBV2 with TRBJ2-2; possible D gene TRBD1, 6 bases. Trimming cost V 3 bases and J 3 bases, with 17 bases left between them. Germline-derived CDR1 and CDR2 are SNHLY and FYNNEI. CDR3 length equals 17 residues. The CDR3 loop reads CASSDRSDRPHTGELFF. The CDR3 nucleotides are TGTGCCAGCAGTGATCGAAGCGACAGGCCACACACCGGGGAGCTGTTTTTT.

The chain joins TRBV14 to TRBJ1-2, with 10 bases that match TRBD1. CDR3 size: 19 residues. Germline loops: CDR1 SGHDN, CDR2 FVKESK. After removal of 6 bases from V and 4 bases from J, the junction contained 20 bases not matched to a gene. CDR3 in amino acids: CASSRTGGPSKLLLYGYTF. CDR3 coding DNA: TGTGCCAGCAGTCGGACAGGGGGGCCTTCGAAACTCCTTCTCTATGGCTACACCTTC.

This clone was seen only once. The chain links TRBV7-9 to TRBJ2-7, with D perhaps TRBD2 (5 bases). The CDR3 has 12 residues. Germline CDR1 reads SEHNR; CDR2 reads FQNEAQ (reference sequence). V was trimmed by 1 base and J by 6 bases, leaving 7 bases between them. CDR3 sequence reads: CASSLEGLEQYF. CDR3 nucleotides: TGTGCCAGCAGCTTAGAAGGACTCGAGCAGTACTTC.

This chain uses TRBV10-1 with TRBJ1-1; D is unclear. In germline, CDR1 is WNHNN, CDR2 SYGVQD (reference sequence). The CDR3 extends over 14 amino acids. Trimming cost V 3 bases and J 0 bases, with 8 bases left between them. The CDR3 nucleotides are TGCGCCAGCAGTGAAACACAAATGAACACTGAAGCTTTCTTT. It specifies CASSETQMNTEAFF.

This chain joins TRBV4-3 and TRBJ2-1; 10 bases agree with TRBD2. This CDR3 has 16 amino acids. Germline CDR1 and CDR2: LGHNA and YSLEER. The V segment lost 0 bases and the J segment 12 bases; nucleotides outside the gene matches: 11. As DNA, the CDR3 is TGCGCCAGCAGCCAAGATCCCAAGCGGGGGGGCCTCCGGCAGTTCTTC. It codes for CASSQDPKRGGLRQFF.

CDR3 sequence: CASSYADRVGDTQYF. The DNA for the CDR3 is TGTGCCAGCAGTTACGCCGACAGGGTTGGAGATACGCAGTATTTT. This rearrangement joins TRBV27 to TRBJ2-3, with 7 bases identical to TRBD1. J was trimmed by 5 bases and V by 4 bases; bases with no gene match: 9. There are 15 residues in the CDR3. CDR1 MNHEY and CDR2 SMNVEV come from the germline V gene (reference sequence).

The chain links TRBV5-6 to TRBJ1-2; D ambiguous. Germline V gene sequence: CDR1 SGHDT, CDR2 YYEEEE. The CDR3 extends over 13 amino acids. The V end lost 4 bases, the J end lost 4 bases, and 11 bases lay between the germline ends. CDR3 region: CASSLIDFYGYTF. The CDR3 DNA reads TGTGCCAGCAGCCTTATTGACTTCTATGGCTACACCTTC.

This rearrangement joins TRBV13 to TRBJ1-2, with 7 bases aligning to TRBD1. The CDR3 has 17 amino acids. Germline V CDR1 and CDR2: PRHDT, FYEKMQ (reference sequence). J lost 4 bases, V lost 2 bases, and 13 bases had no gene match. The CDR3 protein is CASSLRQGGALGYGYTF. The CDR3, as DNA: TGTGCCAGCAGCTTAAGACAGGGAGGGGCCCTAGGCTATGGCTACACCTTC.